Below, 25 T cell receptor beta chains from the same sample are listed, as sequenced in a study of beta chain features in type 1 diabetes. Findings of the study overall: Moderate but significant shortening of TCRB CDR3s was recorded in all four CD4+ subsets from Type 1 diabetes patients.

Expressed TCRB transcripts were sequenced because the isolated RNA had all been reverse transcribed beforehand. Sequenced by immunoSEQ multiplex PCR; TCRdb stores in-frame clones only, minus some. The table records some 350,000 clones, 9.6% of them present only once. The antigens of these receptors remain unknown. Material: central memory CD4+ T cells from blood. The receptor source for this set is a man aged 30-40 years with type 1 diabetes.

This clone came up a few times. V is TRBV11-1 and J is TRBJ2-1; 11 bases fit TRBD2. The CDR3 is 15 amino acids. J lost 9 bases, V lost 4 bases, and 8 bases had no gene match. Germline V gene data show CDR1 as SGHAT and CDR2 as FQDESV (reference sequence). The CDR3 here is CASSSPTSGKGEQFF. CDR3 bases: TGTGCCAGCAGCTCGCCGACTAGCGGGAAGGGTGAGCAGTTCTTC.

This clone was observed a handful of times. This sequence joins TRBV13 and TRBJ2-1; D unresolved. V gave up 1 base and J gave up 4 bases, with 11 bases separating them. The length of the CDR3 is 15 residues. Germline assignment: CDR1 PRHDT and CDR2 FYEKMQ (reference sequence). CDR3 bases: TGTGCCAGCAGCTTAGCCGTCGGAGATTACAATGAGCAGTTCTTC. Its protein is CASSLAVGDYNEQFF.

As DNA, the CDR3 is TGTGCCAGCAGTTACATATTCTCTGGAAACACCATATATTTT. This encodes CASSYIFSGNTIYF. The V call is TRBV6-5, the J call TRBJ1-3; D is uncertain. With 2 bases removed from V and 0 bases from J, the gap between germline ends came to 5 bases. The CDR3 extends over 14 amino acids. Germline V gives CDR1 MNHEY, CDR2 SVGAGI.

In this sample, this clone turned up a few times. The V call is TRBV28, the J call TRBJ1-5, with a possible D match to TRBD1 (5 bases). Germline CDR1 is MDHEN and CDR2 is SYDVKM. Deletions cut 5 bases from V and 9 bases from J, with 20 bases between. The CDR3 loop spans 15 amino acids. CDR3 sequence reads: CASSTTRDLSGPQHF. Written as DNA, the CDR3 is TGTGCCAGCAGTACAACCCGGGACCTCTCGGGGCCCCAGCATTTT.

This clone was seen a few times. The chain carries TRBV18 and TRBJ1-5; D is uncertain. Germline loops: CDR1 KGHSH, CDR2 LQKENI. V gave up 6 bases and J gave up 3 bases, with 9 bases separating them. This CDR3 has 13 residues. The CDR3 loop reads CASSTGNNQPQHF. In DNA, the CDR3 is TGTGCCAGCTCGACGGGGAACAATCAGCCCCAGCATTTT.

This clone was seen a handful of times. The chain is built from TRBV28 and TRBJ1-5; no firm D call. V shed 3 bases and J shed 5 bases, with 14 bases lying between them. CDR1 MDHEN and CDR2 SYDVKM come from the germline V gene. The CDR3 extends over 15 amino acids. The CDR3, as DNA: TGTGCCAGCAGTTTGGGAGGCAGGCTCGATCAGCCCCAGCATTTT. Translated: CASSLGGRLDQPQHF.

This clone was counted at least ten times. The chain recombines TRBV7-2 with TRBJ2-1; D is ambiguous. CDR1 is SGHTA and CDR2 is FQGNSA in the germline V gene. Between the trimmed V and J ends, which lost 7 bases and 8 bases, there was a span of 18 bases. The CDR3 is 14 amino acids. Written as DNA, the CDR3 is TGTGCCAGCAAAGTGAGTTTCGAATTCGATGAGCAGTTCTTC. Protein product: CASKVSFEFDEQFF.

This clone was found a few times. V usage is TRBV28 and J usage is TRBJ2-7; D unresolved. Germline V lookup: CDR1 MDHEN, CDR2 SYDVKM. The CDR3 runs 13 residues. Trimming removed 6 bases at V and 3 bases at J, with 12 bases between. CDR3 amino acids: CASRAPQLYEQYF. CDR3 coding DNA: TGTGCCAGCAGGGCACCGCAACTCTACGAGCAGTACTTC.

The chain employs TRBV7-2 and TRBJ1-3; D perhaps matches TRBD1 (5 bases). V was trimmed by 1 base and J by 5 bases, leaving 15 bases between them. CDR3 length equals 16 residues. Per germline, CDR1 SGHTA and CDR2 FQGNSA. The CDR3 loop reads CASSLGGGGARNTIYF. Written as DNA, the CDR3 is TGTGCCAGCAGCTTAGGGGGAGGAGGGGCGAGAAACACCATATATTTT.

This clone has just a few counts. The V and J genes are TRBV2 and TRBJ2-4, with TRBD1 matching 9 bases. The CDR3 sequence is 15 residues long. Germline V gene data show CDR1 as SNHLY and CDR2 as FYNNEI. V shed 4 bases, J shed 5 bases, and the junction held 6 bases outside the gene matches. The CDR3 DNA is TGTGCCAGCAGTGTACCACAGGGGGCGGAAAACATTCAGTACTTC. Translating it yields CASSVPQGAENIQYF.

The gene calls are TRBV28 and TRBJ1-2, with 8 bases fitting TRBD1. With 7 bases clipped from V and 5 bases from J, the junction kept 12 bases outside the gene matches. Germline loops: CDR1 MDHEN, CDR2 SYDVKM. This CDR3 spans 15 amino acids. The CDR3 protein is CASISLGQGVYGYTF. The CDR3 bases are TGTGCCAGCATATCCCTAGGACAGGGCGTTTATGGCTACACCTTC.

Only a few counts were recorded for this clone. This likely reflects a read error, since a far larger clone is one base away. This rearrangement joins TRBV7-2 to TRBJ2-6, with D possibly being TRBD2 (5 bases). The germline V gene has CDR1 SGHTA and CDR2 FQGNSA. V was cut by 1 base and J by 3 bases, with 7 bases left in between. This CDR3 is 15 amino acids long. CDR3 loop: CASSLVGGGANVLTF. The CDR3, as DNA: TGTGCCAGCAGCTTAGTCGGAGGTGGGGCCAACGTCCTGACTTTC.

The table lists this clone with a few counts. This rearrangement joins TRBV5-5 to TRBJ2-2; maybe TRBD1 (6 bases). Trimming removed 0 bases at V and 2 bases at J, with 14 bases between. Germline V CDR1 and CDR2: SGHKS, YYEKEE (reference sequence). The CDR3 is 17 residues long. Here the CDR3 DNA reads TGTGCCAGCAGCTTGGTTGTGACAGGTGATAACACCGGGGAGCTGTTTTTT. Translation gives CASSLVVTGDNTGELFF.

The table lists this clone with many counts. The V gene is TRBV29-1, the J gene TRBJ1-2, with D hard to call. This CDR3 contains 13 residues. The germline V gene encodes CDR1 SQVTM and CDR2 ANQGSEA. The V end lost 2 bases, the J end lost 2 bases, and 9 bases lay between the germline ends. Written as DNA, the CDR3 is TGCAGCGTTGAATACGGACCCAACTATGGCTACACCTTC. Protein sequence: CSVEYGPNYGYTF.

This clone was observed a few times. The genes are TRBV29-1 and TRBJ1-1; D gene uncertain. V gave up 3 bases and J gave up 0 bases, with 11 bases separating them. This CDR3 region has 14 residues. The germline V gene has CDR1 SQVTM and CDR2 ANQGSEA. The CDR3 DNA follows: TGCAGCGTTGATAGGTCGGGGATGAACACTGAAGCTTTCTTT. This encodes CSVDRSGMNTEAFF. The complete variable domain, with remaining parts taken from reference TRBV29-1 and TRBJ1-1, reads SAVISQKPSRDICQRGTSLTIQCQVDSQVTMMFWYRQQPGQSLTLIATANQGSEATYESGFVIDKFPISRPNLTFSTLTVSNMSPEDSSIYLCSVDRSGMNTEAFFGQGTRLTVV.

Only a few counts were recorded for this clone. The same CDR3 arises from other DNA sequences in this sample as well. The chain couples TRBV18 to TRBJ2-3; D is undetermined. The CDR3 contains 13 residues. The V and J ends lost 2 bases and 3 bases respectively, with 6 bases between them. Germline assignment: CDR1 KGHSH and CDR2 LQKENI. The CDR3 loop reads CASSPGGTDTQYF. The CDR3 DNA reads TGTGCCAGCTCACCAGGTGGTACAGATACGCAGTATTTT.

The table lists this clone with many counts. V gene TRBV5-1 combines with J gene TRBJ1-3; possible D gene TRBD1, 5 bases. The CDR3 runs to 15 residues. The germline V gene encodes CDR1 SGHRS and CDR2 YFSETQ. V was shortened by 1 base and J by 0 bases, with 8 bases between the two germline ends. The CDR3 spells CASSLTGVSGNTIYF. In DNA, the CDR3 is TGCGCCAGCAGCTTGACAGGCGTCTCTGGAAACACCATATATTTT. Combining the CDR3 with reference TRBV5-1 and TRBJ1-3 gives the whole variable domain KAGVTQTPRYLIKTRGQQVTLSCSPISGHRSVSWYQQTPGQGLQFLFEYFSETQRNKGNFPGRFSGRQFSNSRSEMNVSTLELGDSALYLCASSLTGVSGNTIYFGEGSWLTVV.

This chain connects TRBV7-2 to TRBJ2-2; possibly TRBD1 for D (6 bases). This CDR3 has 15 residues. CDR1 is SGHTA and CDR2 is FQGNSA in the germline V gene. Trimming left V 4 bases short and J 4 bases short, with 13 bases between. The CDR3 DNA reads TGTGCCAGCAGCTCGCAACAGGGCGCCACCGGGGAGCTGTTTTTT. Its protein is CASSSQQGATGELFF.

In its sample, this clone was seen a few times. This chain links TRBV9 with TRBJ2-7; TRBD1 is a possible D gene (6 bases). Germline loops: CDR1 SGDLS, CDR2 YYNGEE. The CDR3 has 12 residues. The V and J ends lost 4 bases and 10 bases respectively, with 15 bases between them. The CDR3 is CASSPNRVAQYF. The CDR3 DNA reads TGTGCCAGCAGCCCCAACAGGGTGGCACAGTACTTC.

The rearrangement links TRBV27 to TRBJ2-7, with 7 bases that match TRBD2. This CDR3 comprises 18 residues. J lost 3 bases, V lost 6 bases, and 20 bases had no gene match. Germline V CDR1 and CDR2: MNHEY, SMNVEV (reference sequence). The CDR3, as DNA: TGTGCCAGCAGCCCCGACGGGCCCTTAGCGGGTGATATCTACGAGCAGTACTTC. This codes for CASSPDGPLAGDIYEQYF.

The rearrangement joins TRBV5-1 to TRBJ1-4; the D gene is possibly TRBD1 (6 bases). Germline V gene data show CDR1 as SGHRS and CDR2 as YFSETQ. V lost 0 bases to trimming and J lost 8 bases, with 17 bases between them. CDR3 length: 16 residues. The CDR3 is CASSLGFGTSGEKLFF. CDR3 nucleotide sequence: TGCGCCAGCAGCTTGGGATTCGGGACATCTGGAGAAAAACTGTTTTTT.

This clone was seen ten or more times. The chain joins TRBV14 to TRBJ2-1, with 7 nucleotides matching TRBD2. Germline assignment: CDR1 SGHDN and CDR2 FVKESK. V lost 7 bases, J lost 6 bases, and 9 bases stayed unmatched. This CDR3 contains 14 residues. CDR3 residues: CASTQRDRVNEQFF. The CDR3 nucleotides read TGTGCCAGCACCCAGCGGGATCGGGTCAATGAGCAGTTCTTC.

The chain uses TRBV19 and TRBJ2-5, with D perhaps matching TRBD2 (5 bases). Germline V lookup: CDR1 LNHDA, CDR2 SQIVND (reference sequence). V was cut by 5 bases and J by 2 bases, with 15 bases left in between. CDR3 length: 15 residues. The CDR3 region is CASSPPGGRQETQYF. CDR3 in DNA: TGTGCCAGTAGTCCCCCCGGAGGAAGGCAAGAGACCCAGTACTTC.

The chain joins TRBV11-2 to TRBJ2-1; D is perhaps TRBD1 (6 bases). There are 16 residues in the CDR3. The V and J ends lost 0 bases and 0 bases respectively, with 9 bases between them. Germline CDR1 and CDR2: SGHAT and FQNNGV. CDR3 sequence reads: CASSLERTASYNEQFF. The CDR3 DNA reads TGTGCCAGCAGCTTAGAAAGGACAGCCTCCTACAATGAGCAGTTCTTC.

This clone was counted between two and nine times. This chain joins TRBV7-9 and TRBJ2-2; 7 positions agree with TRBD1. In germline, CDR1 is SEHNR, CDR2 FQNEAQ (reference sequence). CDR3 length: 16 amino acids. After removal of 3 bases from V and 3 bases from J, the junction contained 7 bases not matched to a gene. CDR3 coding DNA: TGTGCCAGCAGCTTCAAGGGGGCGCGGGACACCGGGGAGCTGTTTTTT. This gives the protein CASSFKGARDTGELFF.